This T cell receptor (beta chain) was sequenced in a study of long-term antiretroviral therapy in people with HIV (dated by TCRdb to the early 2020s). Study-wide context: The earliest samples were collected about a decade before the 2015 WHO recommendation for immediate ART, when ART was typically delayed until CD4 counts fell. This retrospective serial study examined whether starting ART and sustained HIV suppression were associated with changes in the composition and diversity of the TRB repertoire in peripheral blood. Of the 30 participants with HIV, ten to eleven were female. Test extractions of a monoclonal T-cell line alongside a few dozen polyclonal samples showed no cross-contamination during QIAcube processing. A total of about 190 cryopreserved PBMC samples were contributed to the cohort by 30 adults with confirmed HIV infection, with samples collected serially over a mean of approximately six years (range 1-12).

CDR1 SEHNR and CDR2 FQNEAQ were looked up in the germline V gene (reference sequence). The germline V end is reduced by 5 bases and the J end by 5 bases; junction bases left unmatched: 11. The CDR3 spans 15 residues, from the cysteine through the phenylalanine. Of the read, only the CDR3 DNA is kept; its 45 bases are in frame from base 1. The immunoSEQ hsTCRB v3.0 assay was used at survey level resolution for TRB variable region sequencing. TRB sequencing targeted a depth of about 35,000-50,000 T-cell genomes per sample. An Illumina MiSeq with a v3 150-cycle kit was used to sequence the pooled TRB libraries. In the source study's methods: Repertoire analysis was performed in R inside a reproducible Nextflow workflow that covered QC, data transformation and analysis. LymphoSeq2, an R package for exploring AIRR-Seq data, was used to implement the custom analyses. After excluding a handful of samples that yielded fewer than 5000 total TRB sequences, 150 to 200 HIV repertoires remained for analysis. Among the roughly 200 retained HIV repertoires, 55 to 60 were collected before ART initiation and 120 to 140 after ART initiation. Each repertoire was downsampled to 5000 TRB nucleotide sequences, and summary statistics were averaged across 100 downsampling iterations. Only TRB sequences with CDR3 regions of at least seven amino acids were retained for analysis. Diversity was assessed using a clonality score derived from Shannon entropy and using the Gini coefficient. In the repertoire networks, any two of the top 5000 CDR3 amino acid sequences were linked whenever the two sequences differed by an edit distance of one. For TRB CDR3 amino acid sequences, antigen specificity groups and MHC restriction were predicted with GLIPH2. CDR3 amino acid sequences were matched against VDJdb and McPAS-TCR to flag known CMV, EBV, HIV or tissue antigen associations. Pre-ART, post-ART and control groups were compared with Wilcoxon signed-rank tests and Holm-Bonferroni correction. TCRdb holds this immuneACCESS table with in-frame rearrangements only. Some clones are missing; in checked studies, unresolved V genes explain under half, and the rest has no known cause. Clonal size and the V and J genes are those of that table, whereas D and trimming came from the DNA. The sample profile shows under 15,000 clones; around 90% of them were found once. 11% of the sample is held by the ten biggest clonotypes.

On this clone itself: Its target antigen remains unknown. Base qualities are not recorded, but no much larger clone differs from it by a single base.

To be included, a participant needed at least one PBMC sample from before ART initiation plus at least two post-ART samples. Every participant with HIV received treatment in the United States of America. Cryopreserved samples of about 0.95-11 million PBMC were thawed and washed before DNA extraction. At the time of the earliest PBMC sample for each participant with HIV, ages ranged from roughly 20 to 54 years. Per participant, PBMC samples came from 1-4 timepoints prior to ART initiation and 2-8 timepoints following ART initiation, for a median of 7 samples. Serial HIV viral load, CD4+ T-cell count, ART history and demographic data were obtained for every participant. Genomic DNA was extracted from unsorted PBMC with a Qiagen kit on a QIAcube, with processing performed in batches of 12 samples. Study-level results and caveats: CDR3 length ranges in HIV repertoires were narrower than in controls, and network structure suggested an antigen-experienced repertoire with only a slight naive shift after ART. At every time point, the repertoire was dominated by expanded TRB clones first identified before ART initiation, although this dominance fluctuated and, in many PLHIV, declined after ART. The samples span the years 2004 to 2017, and the ART regimens used at that time may not be as effective as current regimens. ART initiation was associated with a significant increase in TRB diversity, but diversity stayed significantly below transplant donor controls even after long-term ART. Since PBMC availability was limited, sequencing covered only the TCR beta chain, with no alpha chain pairing. Because pre-ART samples had limited cell numbers, unsorted PBMC were profiled rather than sorted CD4+ and CD8+ T cells. Inferences about post-ART repertoire changes are limited because no data were available on ART adherence, viral resistance or therapy changes.

Recombination joined TRBV7-9 with TRBJ1-1; the central 7 bases match TRBD1. This receptor was taken from a middle-aged man with HIV. This material consisted of unsorted PBMCs, taken 6.2 years after starting antiretroviral therapy. This receptor carries the CDR3 CASSLQIQGGTEAFF. The sequence in DNA is TGTGCCAGCAGCCTCCAGATCCAGGGGGGGACTGAAGCTTTCTTT.